This TCR beta chain stems from a study of T cells in Graves' hyperthyroidism and ophthalmopathy. Overall study findings and caveats: Before onset, ophthalmopathy was predicted by the model a median roughly 6.8 months earlier.

The CDR3 regions of TCR beta were amplified from RNA transcripts. With the HTBI primer set, the TCR CDR3 went through a first round of RT-PCR. TCRdb fed the multiplex PCR reads into MiXCR, producing one record per CDR3 protein. The sample lists over 500,000 distinct CDR3 sequences, less than 15% occurring once. This CDR3 comprises 15 residues. Unmatched junction bases numbered 6, after V lost 3 bases and J lost 1 base. In germline, CDR1 is DFQATT, CDR2 SNEGSKA (reference sequence). Stable hyperthyroidism: no ophthalmopathy progression over 18 months of follow-up. This clonotype was counted many times. The antigen remains unidentified.

The sample consisted of blood. The chain links TRBV20-1 to TRBJ2-1, with TRBD2 matching 7 bases. The TCR originated in a middle-aged woman with Graves' hyperthyroidism. The CDR3, as DNA: TGCAGTGCTAGTCCAGCGGGGAGGTCCTACAATGAGCAGTTCTTC. Translation: CSASPAGRSYNEQFF.